This T cell receptor (beta chain) was recorded in a study of cytomegalovirus exposure and HLA in healthy donors. Study details: Previous work identified roughly 110 million unique TCR beta sequences from roughly 180 million T cells. Points from the study as a whole: Most of the CMV-associated TCR beta chains (in a later analysis) appeared to be HLA-restricted. Presence/absence analysis assumed near-uniform sequencing depth across donors.

The primer mix had 60 Vbeta and 13 Jbeta primers. Libraries were prepared by immunoSEQ multiplex PCR; TCRdb keeps only in-frame clonotypes and omits some of them. The data show over 200,000 clones, with 70% to 80% seen just once and around 2.9% held by the top ten. A word on this clone: The antigen remains unidentified.

Trimming cost V 0 bases and J 3 bases; bases outside gene matches: 7. In germline, CDR1 is SGHAT, CDR2 FQNNGV. The CDR3 length is 18 residues. This TCR was sampled from a woman aged 55-69 years in good health and CMV-seropositive. Material: PBMCs. The rearrangement joins TRBV11-2 to TRBJ2-3; 12 bases fit TRBD2. Here the CDR3 reads CASSLDHLAGGGTDTQYF. CDR3 nucleotide sequence: TGTGCCAGCAGCTTAGATCATCTAGCGGGAGGGGGGACAGATACGCAGTATTTT.